Below, 22 T cell receptor beta chains from the same sample are listed, as sequenced in a study of shared clonotypes between healthy human individuals (dated by TCRdb to 2020 to 2021). Receptor amplification or capture employed the immunoSEQ multiplex PCR assay. TCRdb retrieved this table from immuneACCESS and kept in-frame rearrangements only. Not all clones are present; in checked studies, unresolved V genes account for under half, and no reason is known for the remainder. This sample holds roughly 1,500,000 clones; approximately 98% were observed only once. Approximately 0.45% of the sample goes to the ten largest clones. The sample was naive CD4+ T cells sorted from blood. The sample's cell subset or site, from its label and the paper: CD45RA+ positively selected. These receptors came from a man in his thirties or forties in good health.

This rearrangement joins TRBV6-1 to TRBJ1-2; a possible D gene is TRBD1 (5 bases). The CDR3 totals 14 residues. Trimming took 3 bases from V and 4 from J, leaving 12 bases between them. The germline V gene has CDR1 MNHNS and CDR2 SASEGT. CDR3 nucleotides: TGTGCCAGCAGTGAGGGACCGAGGTCCTATGGCTACACCTTC. This sequence encodes CASSEGPRSYGYTF.

The chain is built from TRBV6-5 and TRBJ1-5; D is possibly TRBD1 (6 bases). Germline CDR1 reads MNHEY; CDR2 reads SVGAGI. Trimming removed 7 bases from V and 7 bases from J, with 14 bases in between. The CDR3 extends over 13 amino acids. CDR3: CASKAGVHQPQHF. CDR3 sequence (DNA): TGTGCCAGCAAAGCAGGGGTACACCAGCCCCAGCATTTT.

The chain carries TRBV2 and TRBJ1-5; D gene unclear. Germline V CDR1 and CDR2: SNHLY, FYNNEI. CDR3 length equals 13 residues. V shed 7 bases and J shed 0 bases, with 7 bases lying between them. This CDR3 reads CASKLSSNQPQHF. In nucleotides, the CDR3 is TGTGCCAGCAAACTCAGTAGCAATCAGCCCCAGCATTTT.

This chain connects TRBV13 to TRBJ2-3, with 9 bases that match TRBD1. With 8 bases clipped from V and 3 bases from J, the junction kept 9 bases outside the gene matches. CDR3 length: 15 residues. Germline assignment: CDR1 PRHDT and CDR2 FYEKMQ (reference sequence). CDR3 protein: CASLPTGGETDTQYF. CDR3 bases: TGTGCCAGCTTGCCGACAGGGGGAGAGACAGATACGCAGTATTTT.

The V gene is TRBV5-8, the J gene TRBJ1-5, with 11 bases matching TRBD1. The germline gives CDR1 SGHTS, CDR2 YDEGEE. Losses at the gene ends were 1 base for V and 11 bases for J; bases not matched to a gene: 8. The CDR3 is made up of 15 amino acids. The CDR3 protein is CASSLRGDRGSAQHF. Here the CDR3 DNA reads TGTGCCAGCAGCTTGAGAGGGGACAGGGGGTCGGCCCAGCATTTT.

This clone was seen once. The sample carries other DNA sequences with the same CDR3. The J gene is TRBJ1-5, the V gene TRBV5-1, with TRBD1 matching 9 bases. Germline V CDR1 and CDR2: SGHRS, YFSETQ. There are 14 residues in the CDR3. Unmatched junction bases numbered 3, after V lost 2 bases and J lost 6 bases. The CDR3 sequence: CASSLGTGTQPQHF. The CDR3 coding sequence is TGCGCCAGCAGCTTAGGGACAGGGACTCAGCCCCAGCATTTT. Using reference TRBV5-1 and TRBJ1-5 for the parts outside the CDR3, the full variable domain is KAGVTQTPRYLIKTRGQQVTLSCSPISGHRSVSWYQQTPGQGLQFLFEYFSETQRNKGNFPGRFSGRQFSNSRSEMNVSTLELGDSALYLCASSLGTGTQPQHFGDGTRLSIL.

This chain joins TRBV5-6 and TRBJ2-3; D possibly corresponds to TRBD2 (5 bases). This CDR3 spans 13 amino acids. V shed 3 bases and J shed 2 bases, with 7 bases lying between them. Looked up from germline, CDR1 is SGHDT and CDR2 is YYEEEE. The CDR3: CASSSRATDTQYF. In DNA, the CDR3 is TGTGCCAGCAGCTCGCGGGCCACAGATACGCAGTATTTT.

The chain has TRBV2 and TRBJ2-3, with 8 bases that match TRBD1. Germline V gene lookup returns CDR1 SNHLY and CDR2 FYNNEI. J was trimmed by 0 bases and V by 6 bases; bases with no gene match: 20. There are 20 residues in the CDR3. CDR3 in DNA: TGTGCCAGCAGAGACCCGGACAGGGTGTTCTGGAGCGCTAGCACAGATACGCAGTATTTT. It yields the protein CASRDPDRVFWSASTDTQYF.

The V call is TRBV11-2, the J call TRBJ2-7, with 7 bases that match TRBD1. Germline CDR1 reads SGHAT; CDR2 reads FQNNGV. The V segment lost 4 bases and the J segment 4 bases; nucleotides outside the gene matches: 7. CDR3 length: 14 amino acids. CDR3 coding DNA: TGTGCCAGCAGCTCGGACAGGTATTCTTACGAGCAGTACTTC. This encodes CASSSDRYSYEQYF.

The CDR3 DNA is TGTGCCAGCAGCTTAGTCGCTATCGGGAGGATAGCCAAAAACATTCAGTACTTC. This gives the protein CASSLVAIGRIAKNIQYF. The chain employs TRBV7-8 and TRBJ2-4; TRBD2 agrees at 7 bases. The CDR3 contains 18 residues. Germline loops: CDR1 SGHVS, CDR2 FQNEAQ. J was trimmed by 0 bases and V by 1 base; bases with no gene match: 9.

For this clone: This CDR3 is also generated by other DNA sequences in the sample. This chain joins TRBV2 and TRBJ2-3; no clear D. The ends were cut back, 3 bases at V and 2 bases at J, with 9 bases in the middle. This CDR3 comprises 14 residues. The germline V gene has CDR1 SNHLY and CDR2 FYNNEI. In nucleotides, the CDR3 is TGTGCCAGCAGTGATAACTTTTCCACAGATACGCAGTATTTT. This encodes CASSDNFSTDTQYF.

This clone was observed a single time. CDR3 residues: CASSHGGSTGELFF. The CDR3 bases are TGTGCCAGCAGCCATGGAGGGAGCACCGGGGAGCTGTTTTTT. V gene TRBV6-1 combines with J gene TRBJ2-2; possible D gene TRBD2, 6 bases. V gave up 6 bases and J gave up 4 bases, with 12 bases separating them. The CDR3 totals 14 residues. The germline V gene encodes CDR1 MNHNS and CDR2 SASEGT.

V usage is TRBV5-1 and J usage is TRBJ2-5; 10 nucleotides line up with TRBD1. Trimming at V came to 4 bases and at J to 5 bases, leaving 5 bases not matched to a gene. Per germline, CDR1 SGHRS and CDR2 YFSETQ. CDR3 length equals 14 residues. The CDR3 DNA reads TGCGCCAGCAGCCGTAGACAGGGGGCGGAGACCCAGTACTTC. Protein product: CASSRRQGAETQYF.

Details on this clone: The sample contains more than one DNA sequence encoding this CDR3. The chain joins TRBV5-1 to TRBJ1-1; weak D call: TRBD1 (6 bases). Trimming cost V 0 bases and J 1 base, with 10 bases left between them. The CDR3 consists of 15 residues. The germline V gene encodes CDR1 SGHRS and CDR2 YFSETQ. CDR3 bases: TGCGCCAGCAGCTTGGCCGGGGGCCCGAACACTGAAGCTTTCTTT. Encoded protein: CASSLAGGPNTEAFF.

The CDR3 spells CASSFGPTEAFF. The DNA of the CDR3 is TGTGCCAGCAGTTTTGGACCCACTGAAGCTTTCTTT. This chain links TRBV28 with TRBJ1-1, with D hard to call. The V gene's germline CDR1 is MDHEN and CDR2 SYDVKM. Trimming left V 3 bases short and J 4 bases short, with 6 bases between. The CDR3 spans 12 residues.

This rearrangement joins TRBV4-3 to TRBJ2-3; 7 bases fit TRBD2. Germline CDR1 and CDR2: LGHNA and YSLEER. This CDR3 has 13 amino acids. With V trimmed by 1 base and J by 6 bases, 1 base remained unmatched. CDR3 loop: CASSQGGSDTQYF. The CDR3 DNA is TGCGCCAGCAGCCAAGGCGGGAGCGATACGCAGTATTTT.

V usage is TRBV20-1 and J usage is TRBJ1-5, with D unclear. V lost 6 bases and J 10 bases, leaving 10 bases between the germline ends. The CDR3 consists of 10 residues. Per the germline V gene, CDR1 is DFQATT and CDR2 is SNEGSKA (reference sequence). CDR3 in DNA: TGCAGTGCACCCCCCCAACCCCAGCATTTT. Translated, it gives CSAPPQPQHF.

The chain joins TRBV15 to TRBJ2-2; TRBD2 aligns across 13 bases. V lost 1 base to trimming and J lost 5 bases; unmatched junction nucleotides: 7. The CDR3 loop spans 18 amino acids. Germline V gene data show CDR1 as LNHNV and CDR2 as YYDKDF (reference sequence). The CDR3 sequence is CATSRARGLAGRTGELFF. In DNA, the CDR3 is TGTGCCACCAGCAGAGCTAGGGGACTAGCGGGAAGGACCGGGGAGCTGTTTTTT.

This chain links TRBV5-6 with TRBJ1-2; D is uncertain. The V gene lost 1 base and the J gene lost 2 bases, with 12 bases spanning the gap. Germline V CDR1 and CDR2: SGHDT, YYEEEE. CDR3 size: 15 residues. The CDR3 sequence is CASSLSGNLNYGYTF. The CDR3 DNA is TGTGCCAGCAGCTTGTCGGGAAATCTGAACTATGGCTACACCTTC.

The chain has TRBV19 and TRBJ2-7; TRBD1 aligns across 8 bases. This CDR3 has 15 amino acids. The trim removed 6 bases at V and 2 bases at J, leaving 9 bases unmatched. Germline V lookup: CDR1 LNHDA, CDR2 SQIVND (reference sequence). The CDR3 sequence: CASRQGEIKTYEQYF. CDR3 in DNA: TGTGCCAGTAGACAGGGGGAGATTAAAACCTACGAGCAGTACTTC. The full variable domain, in which reference TRBV19 and TRBJ2-7 provide the parts outside the CDR3, is DGGITQSPKYLFRKEGQNVTLSCEQNLNHDAMYWYRQDPGQGLRLIYYSQIVNDFQKGDIAEGYSVSREKKESFPLTVTSAQKNPTAFYLCASRQGEIKTYEQYFGPGTRLTVT.

This chain links TRBV4-1 with TRBJ2-1; D is undetermined. V was trimmed by 1 base and J by 4 bases, leaving 5 bases between them. The germline V gene has CDR1 MGHRA and CDR2 YSYEKL. The CDR3 loop spans 13 amino acids. The CDR3 sequence is CASSQGWYNEQFF. As DNA, the CDR3 is TGCGCCAGCAGCCAAGGTTGGTACAATGAGCAGTTCTTC.

The V call is TRBV18, the J call TRBJ2-1; the match to TRBD1 covers 7 bases. Trimming removed 0 bases from V and 7 bases from J; junction bases left unmatched: 6. Per the germline V gene, CDR1 is KGHSH and CDR2 is LQKENI. The CDR3 has 15 amino acids. CDR3 in amino acids: CASSPPTGLWNEQFF. The CDR3 DNA sequence: TGTGCCAGCTCACCACCGACAGGGTTGTGGAATGAGCAGTTCTTC.